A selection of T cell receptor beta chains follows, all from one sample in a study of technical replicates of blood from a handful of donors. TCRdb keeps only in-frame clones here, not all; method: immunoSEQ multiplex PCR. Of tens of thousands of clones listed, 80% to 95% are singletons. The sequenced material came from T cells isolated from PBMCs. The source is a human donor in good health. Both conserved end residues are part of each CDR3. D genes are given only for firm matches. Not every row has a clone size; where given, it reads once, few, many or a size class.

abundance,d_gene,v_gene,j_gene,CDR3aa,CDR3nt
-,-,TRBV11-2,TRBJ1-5,CASSLAGGNQPQHF,TGTGCCAGCAGCCTCGCAGGGGGCAATCAGCCCCAGCATTTT
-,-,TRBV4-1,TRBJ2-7,CASSQDGSGAFYEQYF,TGCGCCAGCAGCCAAGATGGAAGCGGAGCCTTCTACGAGCAGTACTTC
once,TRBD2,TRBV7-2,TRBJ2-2,CASSLGTSGWTGELFF,TGTGCCAGCAGCTTGGGGACTAGCGGGTGGACCGGGGAGCTGTTTTTT
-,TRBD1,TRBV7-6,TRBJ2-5,CASSLTGGLQTQYF,TGTGCCAGCAGCCTGACAGGGGGCCTACAGACCCAGTACTTC
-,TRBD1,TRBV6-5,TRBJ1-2,CASRPGQGLGYTF,TGTGCCAGCAGGCCGGGACAGGGACTCGGCTACACCTTC
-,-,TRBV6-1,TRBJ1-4,CASSEQDGEKLFF,TGTGCCAGCAGTGAACAGGATGGCGAAAAACTGTTTTTT
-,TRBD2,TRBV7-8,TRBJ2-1,CASRRSGLAGELPMNEQFF,TGTGCCAGCAGACGCTCGGGACTAGCGGGAGAGCTTCCTATGAATGAGCAGTTCTTC
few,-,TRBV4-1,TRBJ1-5,CASSQVGGVSNQPQHF,TGCGCCAGCAGCCAAGTAGGAGGGGTTAGCAATCAGCCCCAGCATTTT
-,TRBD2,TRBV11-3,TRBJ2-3,CASSSGGGDPTDTQYF,TGTGCCAGCAGCTCCGGGGGAGGGGATCCCACAGATACGCAGTATTTT
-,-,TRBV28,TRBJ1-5,CASSEAGYNQPQHF,TGTGCCAGCAGTGAAGCGGGTTATAATCAGCCCCAGCATTTT
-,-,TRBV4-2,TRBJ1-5,CASSQDVVLGPQHF,TGTGCCAGCAGCCAAGACGTGGTCCTAGGGCCCCAGCATTTT
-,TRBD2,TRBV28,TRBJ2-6,CASSLWLAGAGSGANVLTF,TGTGCCAGCAGTTTGTGGCTAGCGGGAGCCGGTAGTGGGGCCAACGTCCTGACTTTC
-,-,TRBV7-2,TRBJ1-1,CASSLSRVNTEAFF,TGTGCCAGCAGCTTATCCAGGGTGAACACTGAAGCTTTCTTT
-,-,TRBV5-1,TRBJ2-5,CASSLKASRQETQYF,TGCGCCAGCAGCTTAAAAGCTAGCAGGCAAGAGACCCAGTACTTC
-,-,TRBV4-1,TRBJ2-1,CASSQKQAGNEQFF,TGCGCCAGCAGCCAAAAACAAGCAGGTAATGAGCAGTTCTTC
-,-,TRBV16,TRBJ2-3,CASSKQRRTDTQYF,TGTGCCAGCAGCAAACAGAGACGGACAGATACGCAGTATTTT
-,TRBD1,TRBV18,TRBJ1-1,CASSPRPQGPENTEAFF,TGTGCCAGCTCACCCCGCCCACAGGGGCCCGAGAACACTGAAGCTTTCTTT
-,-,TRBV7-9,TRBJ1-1,CASSLVGGGLTEAFF,TGTGCCAGCAGCTTAGTAGGCGGGGGCCTGACTGAAGCTTTCTTT
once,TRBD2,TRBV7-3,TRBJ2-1,CASSSLAGTVNEQFF,TGTGCCAGCAGCTCCCTAGCGGGAACGGTCAATGAGCAGTTCTTC
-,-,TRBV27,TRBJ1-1,CASKGGANTEAFF,TGTGCCAGCAAGGGAGGGGCGAACACTGAAGCTTTCTTT
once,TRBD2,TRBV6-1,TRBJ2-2,CASCGGRHTGELFF,TGTGCCAGCTGCGGCGGGAGGCACACCGGGGAGCTGTTTTTT
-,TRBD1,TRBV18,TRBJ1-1,CASSPSVDRVPTEAFF,TGTGCCAGCTCACCCTCGGTTGACAGGGTCCCTACTGAAGCTTTCTTT
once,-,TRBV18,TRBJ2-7,CASSPEARGSYEQYF,TGTGCCAGCTCCCCCGAGGCCAGAGGGAGCTACGAGCAGTACTTC
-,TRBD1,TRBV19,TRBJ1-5,CASSTPGQGGQPQHF,TGTGCCAGTAGTACCCCGGGACAGGGAGGTCAGCCCCAGCATTTT
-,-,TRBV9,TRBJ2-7,CASSVVAGQGPFYEQYF,TGTGCCAGCAGCGTAGTAGCGGGACAGGGTCCATTCTACGAGCAGTACTTC
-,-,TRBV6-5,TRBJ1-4,CASSYSGRTNEKLFF,TGTGCCAGCAGTTACTCGGGCAGAACTAATGAAAAACTGTTTTTT
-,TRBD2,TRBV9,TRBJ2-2,CASSVFGLAVTGELFF,TGTGCCAGCAGCGTATTTGGACTAGCGGTTACCGGGGAGCTGTTTTTT
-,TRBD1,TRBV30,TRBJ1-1,CAWRLGGQGLLAFF,TGTGCCTGGAGGCTGGGGGGACAGGGATTATTAGCTTTCTTT
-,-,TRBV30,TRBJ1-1,CAWTPKTGGQRTEAFF,TGTGCCTGGACCCCAAAAACCGGGGGGCAGAGAACTGAAGCTTTCTTT
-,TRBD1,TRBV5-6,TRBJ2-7,CASSPGQGRYEQYF,TGTGCCAGCAGCCCTGGACAGGGCCGCTACGAGCAGTACTTC
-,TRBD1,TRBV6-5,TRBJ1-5,CASRRTGTEPQHF,TGTGCCAGCAGACGCACAGGGACAGAGCCCCAGCATTTT
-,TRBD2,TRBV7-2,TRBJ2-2,CASSYPRLLAGLTGELFF,TGTGCCAGCAGCTACCCGAGGCTCCTAGCGGGATTAACCGGGGAGCTGTTTTTT